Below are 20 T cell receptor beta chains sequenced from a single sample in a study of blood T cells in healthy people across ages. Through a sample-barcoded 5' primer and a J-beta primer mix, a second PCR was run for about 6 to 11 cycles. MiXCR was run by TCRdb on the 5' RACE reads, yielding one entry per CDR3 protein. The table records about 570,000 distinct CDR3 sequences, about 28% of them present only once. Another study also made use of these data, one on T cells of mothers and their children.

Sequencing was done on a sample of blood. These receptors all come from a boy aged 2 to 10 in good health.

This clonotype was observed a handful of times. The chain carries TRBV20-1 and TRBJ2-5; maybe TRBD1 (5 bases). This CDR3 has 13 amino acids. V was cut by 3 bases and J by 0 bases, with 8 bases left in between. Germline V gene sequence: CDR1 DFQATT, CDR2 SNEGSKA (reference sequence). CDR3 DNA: TGCAGTGCTAGTCGACAGAACCAAGAGACCCAGTACTTC. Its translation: CSASRQNQETQYF.

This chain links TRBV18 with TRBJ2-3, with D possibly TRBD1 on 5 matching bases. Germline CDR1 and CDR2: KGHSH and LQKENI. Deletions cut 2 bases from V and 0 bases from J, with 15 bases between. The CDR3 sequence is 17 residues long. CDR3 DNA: TGTGCCAGCTCACCAACGAAAGACAGCCGAAGCACAGATACGCAGTATTTT. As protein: CASSPTKDSRSTDTQYF.

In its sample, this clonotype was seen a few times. CDR3 nucleotides: TGTGCCAGCAGCTCCGAAGACCTCTCTGGGGCCAACGTCCTGACTTTC. Its protein is CASSSEDLSGANVLTF. This chain uses TRBV7-3 with TRBJ2-6; D is unresolved. V was clipped by 4 bases and J by 0 bases, with 10 bases between them. The CDR3 spans 16 residues. Germline values: CDR1 SGHTA, CDR2 FQGTGA.

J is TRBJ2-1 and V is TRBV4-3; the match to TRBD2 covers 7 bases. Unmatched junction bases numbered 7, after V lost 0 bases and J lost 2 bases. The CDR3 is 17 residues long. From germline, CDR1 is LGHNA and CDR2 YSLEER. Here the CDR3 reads CASSQDTGGFTYNEQFF. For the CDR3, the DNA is TGCGCCAGCAGCCAAGATACGGGGGGTTTCACCTACAATGAGCAGTTCTTC.

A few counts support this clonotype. CDR3 amino acids: CASRGGDSENIQYF. CDR3 DNA: TGTGCCAGCAGGGGGGGGGACAGCGAAAACATTCAGTACTTC. The chain recombines TRBV11-2 with TRBJ2-4; D tentatively fits TRBD1 or TRBD2 (7 bases each). V shed 6 bases and J shed 5 bases, with 14 bases lying between them. The CDR3 has 14 residues. Germline CDR1 and CDR2: SGHAT and FQNNGV.

DNA for the CDR3: TGCGCCAGCAGCTTGACGGGCGGGCGGTTCACTGAAGCTTTCTTT. This encodes CASSLTGGRFTEAFF. This chain uses TRBV5-1 with TRBJ1-1, with D uncertain. Trimming cost V 1 base and J 4 bases, with 14 bases left between them. Germline assignment: CDR1 SGHRS and CDR2 YFSETQ. The CDR3 spans 15 residues.

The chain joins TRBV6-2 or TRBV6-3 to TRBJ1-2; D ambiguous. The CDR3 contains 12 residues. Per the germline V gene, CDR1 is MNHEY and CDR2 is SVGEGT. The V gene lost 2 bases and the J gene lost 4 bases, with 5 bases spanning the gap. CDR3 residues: CASSYRIYGYTF. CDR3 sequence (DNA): TGTGCCAGCAGTTACAGAATCTATGGCTACACCTTC.

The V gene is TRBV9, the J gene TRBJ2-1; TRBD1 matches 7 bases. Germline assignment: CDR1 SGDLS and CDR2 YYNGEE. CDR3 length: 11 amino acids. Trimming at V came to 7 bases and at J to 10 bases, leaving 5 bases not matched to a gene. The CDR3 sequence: CASPRGREQFF. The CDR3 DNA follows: TGTGCCAGCCCAAGGGGGCGCGAGCAGTTCTTC.

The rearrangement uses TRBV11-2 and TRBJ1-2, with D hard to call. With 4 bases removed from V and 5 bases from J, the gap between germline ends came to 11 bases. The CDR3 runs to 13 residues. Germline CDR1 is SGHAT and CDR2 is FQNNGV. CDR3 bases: TGTGCCAGCAGCTCGACGGGGAGGTATGGCTACACCTTC. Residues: CASSSTGRYGYTF.

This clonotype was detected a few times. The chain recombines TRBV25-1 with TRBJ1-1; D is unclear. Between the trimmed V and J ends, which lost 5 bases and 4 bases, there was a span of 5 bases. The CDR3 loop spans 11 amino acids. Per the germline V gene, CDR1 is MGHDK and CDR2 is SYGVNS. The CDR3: CASSRFTEAFF. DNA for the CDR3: TGTGCCAGCAGTAGGTTCACTGAAGCTTTCTTT. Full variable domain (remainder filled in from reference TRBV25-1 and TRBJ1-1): EADIYQTPRYLVIGTGKKITLECSQTMGHDKMYWYQQDPGMELHLIHYSYGVNSTEKGDLSSESTVSRIRTEHFPLTLESARPSHTSQYLCASSRFTEAFFGQGTRLTVV.

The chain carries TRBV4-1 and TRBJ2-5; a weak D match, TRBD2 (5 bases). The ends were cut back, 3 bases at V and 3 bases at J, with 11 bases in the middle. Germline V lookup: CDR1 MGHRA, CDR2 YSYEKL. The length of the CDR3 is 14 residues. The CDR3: CASSHVLVKETQYF. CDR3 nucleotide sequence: TGCGCCAGCAGCCATGTACTAGTCAAAGAGACCCAGTACTTC.

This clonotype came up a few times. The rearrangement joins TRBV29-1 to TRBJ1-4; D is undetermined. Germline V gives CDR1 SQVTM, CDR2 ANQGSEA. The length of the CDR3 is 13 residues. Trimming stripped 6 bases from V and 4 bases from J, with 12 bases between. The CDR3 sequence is CSVDIGLNEKLFF. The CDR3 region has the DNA TGCAGCGTCGATATAGGCCTTAATGAAAAACTGTTTTTT. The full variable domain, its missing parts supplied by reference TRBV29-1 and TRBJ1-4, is SAVISQKPSRDICQRGTSLTIQCQVDSQVTMMFWYRQQPGQSLTLIATANQGSEATYESGFVIDKFPISRPNLTFSTLTVSNMSPEDSSIYLCSVDIGLNEKLFFGSGTQLSVL.

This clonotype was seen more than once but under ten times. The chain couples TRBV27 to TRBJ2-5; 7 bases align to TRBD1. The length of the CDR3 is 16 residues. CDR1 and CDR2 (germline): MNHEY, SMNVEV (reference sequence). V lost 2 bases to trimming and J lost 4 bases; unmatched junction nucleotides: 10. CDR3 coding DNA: TGTGCCAGCAGTTTAGGGGACAGCCCCTATGGAGAGACCCAGTACTTC. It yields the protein CASSLGDSPYGETQYF.

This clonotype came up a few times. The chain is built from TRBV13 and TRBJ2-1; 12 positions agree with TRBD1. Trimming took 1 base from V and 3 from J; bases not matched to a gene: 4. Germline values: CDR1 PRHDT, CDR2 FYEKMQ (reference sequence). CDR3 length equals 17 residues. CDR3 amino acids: CASSLEGTGGIYNEQFF. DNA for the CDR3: TGTGCCAGCAGCTTAGAGGGGACAGGGGGCATCTACAATGAGCAGTTCTTC.

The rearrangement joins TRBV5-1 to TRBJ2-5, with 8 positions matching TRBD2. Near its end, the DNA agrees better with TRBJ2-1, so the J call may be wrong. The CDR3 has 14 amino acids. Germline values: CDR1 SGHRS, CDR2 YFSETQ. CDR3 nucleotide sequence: TGCGCCAGCAGCCGCGGGACTAGTACCAATGAGCAGTTCTTC. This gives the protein CASSRGTSTNEQFF.

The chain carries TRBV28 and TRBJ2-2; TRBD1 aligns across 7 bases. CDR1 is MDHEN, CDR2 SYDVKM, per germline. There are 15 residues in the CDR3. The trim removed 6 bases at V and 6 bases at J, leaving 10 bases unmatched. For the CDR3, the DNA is TGTGCCAGCAGAACCCAAGGGACAGCCTCCGGGGAGCTGTTTTTT. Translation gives CASRTQGTASGELFF.

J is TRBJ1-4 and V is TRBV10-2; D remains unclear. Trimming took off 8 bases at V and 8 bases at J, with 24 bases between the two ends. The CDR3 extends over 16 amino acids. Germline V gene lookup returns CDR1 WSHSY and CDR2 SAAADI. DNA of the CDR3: TGCGCCAGCGCGTTGCGGATCGGGATATCAGTGGAAAAACTGTTTTTT. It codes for CASALRIGISVEKLFF.

CDR3 in DNA: TGTGCCAGCAGCTTACCCTCCGTCGAGCAGTACTTC. It yields the protein CASSLPSVEQYF. This rearrangement joins TRBV7-9 to TRBJ2-5, with D unclear. The end of the DNA aligns better with TRBJ2-7, so the J call may be wrong. The CDR3 has 12 residues. Looked up from germline, CDR1 is SEHNR and CDR2 is FQNEAQ (reference sequence).

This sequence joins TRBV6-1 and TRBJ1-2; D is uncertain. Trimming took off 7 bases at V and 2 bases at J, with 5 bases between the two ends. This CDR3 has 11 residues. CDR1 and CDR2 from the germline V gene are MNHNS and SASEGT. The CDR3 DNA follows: TGTGCCAGCAAAGACAACTATGGCTACACCTTC. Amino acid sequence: CASKDNYGYTF.

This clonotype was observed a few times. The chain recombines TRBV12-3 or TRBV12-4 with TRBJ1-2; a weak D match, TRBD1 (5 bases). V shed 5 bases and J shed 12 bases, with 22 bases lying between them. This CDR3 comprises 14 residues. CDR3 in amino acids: CASSPRGKGPLDTF. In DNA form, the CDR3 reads TGTGCCAGCAGTCCAAGGGGAAAAGGACCCTTGGACACCTTC.